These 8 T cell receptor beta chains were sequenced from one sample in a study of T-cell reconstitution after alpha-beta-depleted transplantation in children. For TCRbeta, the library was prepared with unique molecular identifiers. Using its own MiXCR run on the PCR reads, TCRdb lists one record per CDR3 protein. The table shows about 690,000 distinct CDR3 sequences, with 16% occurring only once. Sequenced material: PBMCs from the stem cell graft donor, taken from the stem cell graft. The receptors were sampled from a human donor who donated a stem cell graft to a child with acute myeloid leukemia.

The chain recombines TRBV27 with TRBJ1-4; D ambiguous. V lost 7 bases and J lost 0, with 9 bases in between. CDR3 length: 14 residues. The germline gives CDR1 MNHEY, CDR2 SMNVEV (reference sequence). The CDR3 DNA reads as TGTGCCAGCAAGTTAAGCTCAACTAATGAAAAACTGTTTTTT. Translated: CASKLSSTNEKLFF.

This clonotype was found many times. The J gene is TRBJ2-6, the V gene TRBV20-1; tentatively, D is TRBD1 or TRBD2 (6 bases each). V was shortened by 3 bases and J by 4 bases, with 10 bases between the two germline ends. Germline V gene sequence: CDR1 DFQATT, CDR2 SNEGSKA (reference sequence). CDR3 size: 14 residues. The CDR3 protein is CSASAGTGANVLTF. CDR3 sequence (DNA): TGCAGTGCTAGCGCGGGGACAGGGGCCAACGTCCTGACTTTC.

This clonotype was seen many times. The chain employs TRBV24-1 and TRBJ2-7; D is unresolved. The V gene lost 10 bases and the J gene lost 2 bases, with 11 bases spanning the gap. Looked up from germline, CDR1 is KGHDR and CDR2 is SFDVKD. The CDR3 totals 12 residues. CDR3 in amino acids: CATRRDPYEQYV. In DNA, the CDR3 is TGTGCCACTCGAAGAGATCCCTACGAGCAGTACGTC.

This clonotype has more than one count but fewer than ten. The CDR3 bases are TGTGCCACCCGGTCCGGCAGGGGTAAGACTGAAGCTTTCTTT. Translation: CATRSGRGKTEAFF. The gene calls are TRBV24-1 and TRBJ1-1; possible D gene TRBD1, 6 bases. The CDR3 consists of 14 residues. Germline loops: CDR1 KGHDR, CDR2 SFDVKD. The V and J ends lost 9 bases and 5 bases respectively, with 18 bases between them.

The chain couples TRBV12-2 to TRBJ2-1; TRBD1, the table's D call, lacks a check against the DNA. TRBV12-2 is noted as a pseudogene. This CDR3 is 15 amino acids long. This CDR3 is CANSFRGAFRGEQFF. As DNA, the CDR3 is TGTGCAAACTCCTTTAGGGGTGCTTTTAGGGGTGAGCAGTTCTTC.

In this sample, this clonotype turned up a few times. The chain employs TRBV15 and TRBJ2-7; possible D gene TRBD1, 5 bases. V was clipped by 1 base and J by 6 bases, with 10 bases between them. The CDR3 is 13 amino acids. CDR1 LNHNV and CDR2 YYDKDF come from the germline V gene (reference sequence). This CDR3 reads CATSRVKGSEQYV. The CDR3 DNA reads TGTGCCACCAGCAGAGTCAAGGGGTCCGAGCAGTACGTC.

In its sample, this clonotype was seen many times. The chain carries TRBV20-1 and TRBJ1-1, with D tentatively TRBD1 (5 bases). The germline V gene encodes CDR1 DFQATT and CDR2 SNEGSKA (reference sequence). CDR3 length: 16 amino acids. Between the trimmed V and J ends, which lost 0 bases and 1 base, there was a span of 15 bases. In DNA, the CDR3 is TGCAGTGCTAGAGATAGCAGGGCCGGCCAGAACACTGAAGCTTTCTTT. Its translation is CSARDSRAGQNTEAFF.

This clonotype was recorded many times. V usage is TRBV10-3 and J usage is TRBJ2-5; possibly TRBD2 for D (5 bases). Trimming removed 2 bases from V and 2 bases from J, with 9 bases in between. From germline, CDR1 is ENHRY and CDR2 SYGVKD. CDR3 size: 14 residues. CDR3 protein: CAISERELQETQYF. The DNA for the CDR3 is TGTGCCATCAGTGAGCGGGAATTACAAGAGACCCAGTACTTC.